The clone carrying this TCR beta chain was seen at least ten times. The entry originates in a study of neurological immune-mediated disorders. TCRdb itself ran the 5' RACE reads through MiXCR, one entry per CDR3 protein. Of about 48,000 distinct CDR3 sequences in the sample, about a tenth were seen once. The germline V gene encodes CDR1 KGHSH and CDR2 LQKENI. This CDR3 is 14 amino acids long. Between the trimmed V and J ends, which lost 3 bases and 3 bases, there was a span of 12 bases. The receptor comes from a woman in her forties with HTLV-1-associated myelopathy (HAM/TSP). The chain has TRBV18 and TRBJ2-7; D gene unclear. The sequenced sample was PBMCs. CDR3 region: CASSPSVRIYEQYF. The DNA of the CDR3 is TGTGCCAGCTCACCCTCGGTTAGGATCTACGAGCAGTACTTC.